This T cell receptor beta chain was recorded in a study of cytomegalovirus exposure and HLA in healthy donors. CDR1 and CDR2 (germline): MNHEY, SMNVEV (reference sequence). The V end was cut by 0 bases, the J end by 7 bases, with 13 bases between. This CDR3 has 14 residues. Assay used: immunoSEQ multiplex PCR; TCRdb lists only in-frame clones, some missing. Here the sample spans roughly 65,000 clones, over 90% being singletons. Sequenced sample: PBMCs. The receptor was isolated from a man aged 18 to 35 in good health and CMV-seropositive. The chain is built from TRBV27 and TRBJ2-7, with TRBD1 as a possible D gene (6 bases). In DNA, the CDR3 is TGTGCCAGCAGTTTATCGAAGGCAGGGGCTGAGCAGTACTTC. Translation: CASSLSKAGAEQYF.